A selection of T cell receptor beta chains follows, all from one sample in a study of cytomegalovirus exposure and HLA in healthy donors. The assay was immunoSEQ multiplex PCR, and TCRdb's table has in-frame clones only and misses some. The sample contains 190,000 or so clones, 82% of which appear only once. Sample: PBMCs. Source of these receptors: a woman aged 50 to 65 in good health and CMV-seropositive. The CDR3 runs from the conserved cysteine through the conserved F or W. D genes are given only for firm matches. Not every row has a clone size; where given, it reads once, few, many or a size class.

D	J	V	size	CDR3	DNA
TRBD1	TRBJ1-1	TRBV7-9	-	CASSLATGANTEAFF	TGTGCCAGCAGCTTAGCCACAGGGGCGAACACTGAAGCTTTCTTT
-	TRBJ1-3	TRBV5-5	few	CASSLEVQGRSGNTIYF	TGTGCCAGCAGCTTGGAGGTACAGGGTAGATCTGGAAACACCATATATTTT
-	TRBJ1-2	TRBV30	-	CAWRRGRDYGYTF	TGTGCCTGGAGGAGGGGGAGAGACTATGGCTACACCTTC
-	TRBJ2-5	TRBV19	-	CASSRGQQETQYF	TGTGCCAGTAGTAGAGGACAGCAAGAGACCCAGTACTTC
-	TRBJ2-7	TRBV30	-	CAAGGTYSYEQYF	TGTGCCGCAGGGGGGACATACTCCTACGAGCAGTACTTC
TRBD1	TRBJ1-2	TRBV6-5	-	CASRPTGIYGYTF	TGTGCCAGCAGGCCGACAGGGATCTATGGCTACACCTTC
-	TRBJ2-5	TRBV15	-	CATSRDRGGTETQYF	TGTGCCACCAGCAGAGACAGAGGTGGTACGGAGACCCAGTACTTC
TRBD1	TRBJ1-5	TRBV5-1	-	CASSSGGTGEGPQHF	TGCGCCAGCAGCTCTGGGGGGACAGGCGAAGGGCCCCAGCATTTT
TRBD1	TRBJ2-1	TRBV9	-	CASSVEGDRAYNEQFF	TGTGCCAGCAGCGTAGAGGGGGACAGGGCTTACAATGAGCAGTTCTTC
-	TRBJ2-7	TRBV15	-	CATSNAGLTYEQYF	TGTGCCACCAGCAATGCAGGGTTAACATACGAGCAGTACTTC
-	TRBJ2-5	TRBV5-5	-	CASSLQSGFTETQYF	TGTGCCAGCAGCTTGCAGTCAGGTTTTACGGAGACCCAGTACTTC
TRBD1	TRBJ1-1	TRBV18	-	CASSRDSGGTEAFF	TGTGCCAGCTCACGGGACAGCGGTGGCACTGAAGCTTTCTTT
-	TRBJ1-5	TRBV27	-	CASSLWAASNQPQHF	TGTGCCAGCAGTTTATGGGCAGCCAGCAATCAGCCCCAGCATTTT
-	TRBJ2-7	TRBV7-9	once	CASSASQGWDSEQYF	TGTGCCAGCAGCGCCTCACAGGGTTGGGATTCCGAGCAGTACTTC
TRBD1	TRBJ1-1	TRBV4-1	-	CASSLGNRGSGRSEAFF	TGCGCCAGCAGCCTGGGAAACAGGGGGTCTGGCAGATCTGAAGCTTTCTTT
-	TRBJ1-2	TRBV19	-	CASSIAGHGYTF	TGTGCCAGTAGTATTGCGGGACATGGCTACACCTTC
TRBD2	TRBJ2-7	TRBV5-1	-	CASSLATSGRAGEQYF	TGCGCCAGCAGCTTGGCGACTAGCGGGAGGGCCGGGGAGCAGTACTTC
-	TRBJ1-4	TRBV29-1	-	CSVGSQGFEKLFF	TGCAGCGTTGGAAGTCAGGGGTTTGAAAAACTGTTTTTT
-	TRBJ2-7	TRBV5-8	-	CASSLGIPNSYEQYF	TGTGCCAGCAGCCTCGGGATTCCTAACTCCTACGAGCAGTACTTC
TRBD1	TRBJ1-5	TRBV10-3	-	CAISESGQGQPQHF	TGTGCCATCAGTGAGTCGGGACAGGGCCAGCCCCAGCATTTT
TRBD2	TRBJ2-3	TRBV5-3	-	CARSLGERGRDVDTQYF	TGTGCCAGAAGTCTGGGTGAACGCGGGAGGGATGTGGATACGCAGTATTTT
-	TRBJ1-6	TRBV19	-	CASSNFRNSPLHF	TGTGCCAGTAGCAACTTTCGCAATTCACCCCTCCACTTT
-	TRBJ2-3	TRBV7-9	-	CASSLAWGDSTDTQYF	TGTGCCAGCAGCTTAGCATGGGGGGACTCCACAGATACGCAGTATTTT
-	TRBJ1-1	TRBV6-5	-	CASSYRVGAEAFF	TGTGCCAGCAGTTACAGGGTCGGGGCTGAAGCTTTCTTT
TRBD2	TRBJ2-7	TRBV4-1	-	CASSQTTSGRVSSYEQYF	TGCGCCAGCAGCCAAACGACTAGCGGGAGGGTTAGCTCCTACGAGCAGTACTTC
TRBD1	TRBJ2-1	TRBV11-3	-	CASSEGANEQFF	TGTGCCAGCAGCGAGGGGGCCAATGAGCAGTTCTTC
TRBD1	TRBJ1-4	TRBV5-8	once	CASSAGTGQEKLFF	TGTGCCAGCAGCGCCGGGACAGGACAGGAAAAACTGTTTTTT
TRBD2	TRBJ2-7	TRBV10-3	once	CAISPGTSGTNEQYF	TGTGCCATCAGTCCCGGGACTAGCGGGACTAACGAGCAGTACTTC
-	TRBJ1-2	TRBV7-9	-	CASSRADGYTF	TGTGCCAGCAGCCGTGCGGATGGCTACACCTTC
TRBD1	TRBJ2-6	TRBV30	once	CAWGQELSSGANGLTF	TGTGCCTGGGGACAGGAACTTTCCTCTGGGGCCAACGGCCTGACTTTC
TRBD1	TRBJ1-5	TRBV2	-	CASRTDRVGNQPQHF	TGTGCCAGCAGGACCGACAGGGTCGGCAATCAGCCCCAGCATTTT
TRBD2	TRBJ2-1	TRBV5-4	-	CASSLGTSGSGSYNEQFF	TGTGCCAGCAGCTTAGGGACTAGCGGGAGCGGCTCCTACAATGAGCAGTTCTTC
-	TRBJ2-7	TRBV4-1	-	CASSQGAAKGGYEQCF	TGCGCCAGCAGCCAAGGGGCGGCGAAGGGGGGGTACGAGCAGTGCTTC
TRBD2	TRBJ2-7	TRBV11-3	-	CASSLGPAGGYEQYF	TGTGCCAGCAGCTTAGGCCCAGCGGGGGGCTACGAGCAGTACTTC
-	TRBJ1-1	TRBV6-5	few	CASSEAEAVRAFF	TGTGCCAGCAGTGAAGCTGAGGCAGTCAGAGCTTTCTTT
TRBD1	TRBJ1-1	TRBV7-9	few	CASSPDRGDTEAFF	TGTGCCAGCAGCCCGGACAGGGGAGACACTGAAGCTTTCTTT
-	TRBJ2-1	TRBV4-1	-	CASSQEGSGSRLEQFF	TGCGCCAGCAGCCAAGAGGGGAGCGGCAGTCGGCTTGAGCAGTTCTTC